The T cell receptor (beta chain) described here comes from a study of technical replicates of blood from a few donors. The CDR3 length is 15 residues. The germline CDR1 and CDR2 sequences are MGHRA and YSYEKL. Trimming pared 4 bases from V and 3 bases from J, leaving 15 bases between. Generated by immunoSEQ multiplex PCR, the TCRdb table keeps only in-frame clones and is missing some. This sample carries 7,500 to 9,000 clones, under 90% of them seen once, and the ten largest clones take about 12%. This TCR was sampled from a human donor in good health. V is TRBV4-1 and J is TRBJ2-5; D is ambiguous. Source material: PBMCs. The CDR3 DNA reads as TGCGCCAGCAGCCGCGACGGTCGGGTCGAAGAGACCCAGTACTTC. Translated: CASSRDGRVEETQYF.